Each of the 7 T cell receptor beta chains below was sequenced from the same sample in a study of cytomegalovirus exposure and HLA in healthy donors. Both 60 Vbeta primers and 13 Jbeta primers went into the PCR. Clones were read by immunoSEQ multiplex PCR, and TCRdb kept only the in-frame ones, dropping some. The table lists around 120,000 clones, roughly 80% of them singletons, with around 3.6% in the top ten. Sequenced: PBMCs. The receptors shown here come from a man younger than 40 in good health and CMV-seronegative.

V gene TRBV5-1 combines with J gene TRBJ2-3; D gene unclear. The germline CDR1 and CDR2 sequences are SGHRS and YFSETQ. V was shortened by 4 bases and J by 0 bases, with 12 bases between the two germline ends. CDR3 length: 15 amino acids. DNA for the CDR3: TGCGCCAGCAGCCCGAACTGGGCTAGCACAGATACGCAGTATTTT. It encodes CASSPNWASTDTQYF.

In its sample, this clone was seen a few times. The chain joins TRBV11-2 to TRBJ2-1; 7 bases line up with TRBD2. CDR1 and CDR2 (germline): SGHAT, FQNNGV. With 3 bases clipped from V and 5 bases from J, the junction kept 7 bases outside the gene matches. CDR3 length: 15 amino acids. This CDR3 reads CASSLLSGINNEQFF. Written as DNA, the CDR3 is TGTGCCAGCAGCTTGTTGAGCGGGATAAACAATGAGCAGTTCTTC.

This clone was recorded only once. Other DNA sequences in this specimen translate into the identical CDR3. The chain carries TRBV9 and TRBJ2-1, with D hard to call. Germline assignment: CDR1 SGDLS and CDR2 YYNGEE. V shed 1 base and J shed 4 bases, with 9 bases lying between them. This CDR3 contains 14 residues. The CDR3 bases are TGTGCCAGCAGCGTATCTGGCGGATACAATGAGCAGTTCTTC. Its protein product is CASSVSGGYNEQFF. The full variable domain, completed using reference TRBV9 and TRBJ2-1, is DSGVTQTPKHLITATGQRVTLRCSPRSGDLSVYWYQQSLDQGLQFLIQYYNGEERAKGNILERFSAQQFPDLHSELNLSSLELGDSALYFCASSVSGGYNEQFFGPGTRLTVL.

This sequence joins TRBV7-9 and TRBJ1-1; D call uncertain. The germline CDR1 and CDR2 sequences are SEHNR and FQNEAQ (reference sequence). The CDR3 runs 11 residues. Trimming left V 5 bases short and J 3 bases short, with 4 bases between. CDR3 sequence reads: CASSPDTEAFF. CDR3 coding DNA: TGTGCCAGCAGCCCGGACACTGAAGCTTTCTTT.

This clone was seen a few times. V is TRBV7-2 and J is TRBJ1-1, with D uncertain. The CDR3 length is 15 residues. Germline V CDR1 and CDR2: SGHTA, FQGNSA. Trimming cost V 5 bases and J 1 base, with 14 bases left between them. The CDR3 spells CASSPSQVSNTEAFF. The DNA of the CDR3 is TGTGCCAGCAGCCCAAGTCAGGTCTCGAACACTGAAGCTTTCTTT. The full variable domain, rest sourced from reference TRBV7-2 and TRBJ1-1, is GAGVSQSPSNKVTEKGKDVELRCDPISGHTALYWYRQSLGQGLEFLIYFQGNSAPDKSGLPSDRFSAERTGGSVSTLTIQRTQQEDSAVYLCASSPSQVSNTEAFFGQGTRLTVV.

This sequence joins TRBV11-3 and TRBJ1-1, with D possibly TRBD1 on 5 matching bases. The CDR3 extends over 13 amino acids. The germline V gene has CDR1 SGHNT and CDR2 YENEEA. V gave up 5 bases and J gave up 0 bases, with 7 bases separating them. The CDR3 nucleotides are TGTGCCAGCAGCCGACAGCTGAACACTGAAGCTTTCTTT. Amino acid sequence: CASSRQLNTEAFF.

V usage is TRBV2 and J usage is TRBJ1-1, with D possibly TRBD1 on 6 matching bases. CDR3 length: 12 residues. Trimming took 7 bases from V and 6 from J, leaving 12 bases between them. Germline-derived CDR1 and CDR2 are SNHLY and FYNNEI. The CDR3 nucleotides read TGTGCCAGCACTAAAGGGGGTTCTGAAGCTTTCTTT. Its protein is CASTKGGSEAFF.